This TCR beta chain was captured in a study of cytomegalovirus exposure and HLA in healthy donors. Germline V lookup: CDR1 SGHNT, CDR2 YENEEA. Germline trimming cut 5 bases from V and 1 base from J; bases unmatched to any gene: 2. This CDR3 spans 15 amino acids. PCR used 60 Vbeta primers and 13 Jbeta primers. Libraries were prepared by immunoSEQ multiplex PCR; TCRdb keeps only in-frame clonotypes and omits some of them. The sample holds approximately 140,000 clones. Sequenced material: PBMCs. This receptor was identified in a man aged 35 to 55 in good health and CMV-seronegative. The chain employs TRBV11-3 and TRBJ2-2; 9 bases line up with TRBD1. The CDR3 bases are TGTGCCAGCAGCCCGGACAGGGGGAACACCGGGGAGCTGTTTTTT. Amino acid sequence: CASSPDRGNTGELFF.